The clone carrying this T cell receptor beta chain is labeled medium-sized. Its antigen is currently unknown. This sample was taken from a study of T cell repertoires in aging, cancer and after chemotherapy. Whole-study context: Six age groups, ranging from 30 or younger to 70 or older, included the donors. Findings and limits, study-wide: These repertoire data do not allow conclusions about immunological memory after chemotherapy. In cancer patients, declining TCR diversity with age involved lost richness and lost evenness.

CDR3 length: 17 residues. V lost 0 bases and J 1 base, leaving 15 bases between the germline ends. Rearranged V-D-J TRB sequences were amplified with a mixed TRB-A/B primer pool. One entry per CDR3 protein, called by TCRdb with MiXCR from the multiplex PCR reads. The sample contains fewer than 3,500 distinct CDR3 sequences, more than 20% of which appear only once. Peripheral blood genomic DNA, not sorted cells or RNA, was the template. The origin of this receptor is a human donor with a solid tumor. Sequenced input: blood. This chain links TRBV12-3 or TRBV12-4 with TRBJ2-5, with a tentative D call TRBD2 (6 bases). The DNA for the CDR3 is TGTGCCAGCAGTTTAGCGCTAAGTGGGAGGCCCCAAGAGACCCAGTACTTC. Translated, it gives CASSLALSGRPQETQYF.